These T cell receptor beta chains were read from a single sample in a study of T-cell memory formation after mild COVID-19. TCRdb itself ran the 5' RACE reads through MiXCR, one entry per CDR3 protein. The sample holds fewer than 300,000 distinct CDR3 sequences, around 17% seen once. The sample consisted of PBMCs or a T cell subset sorted from them (not recorded which). These TCRs come from a man aged 18 to 35 who had mild COVID-19 (a few samples of this study predate the infection). Cell type and time point are not known. Each CDR3 is given with its conserved first and last residue. D genes are given only for firm matches. The listing skips clone size in some rows; elsewhere it reads once, few, many or a size class.

v_call: TRBV18
j_call: TRBJ1-1
d_call: .
clone_size: few
cdr3_aa: CASSETTNTEAFF
cdr3_nt: TGTGCCAGCTCAGAAACAACGAACACTGAAGCTTTCTTT

v_call: TRBV7-9
j_call: TRBJ1-2
d_call: .
clone_size: many
cdr3_aa: CASSLGSPGYTF
cdr3_nt: TGTGCCAGCAGCTTAGGCAGTCCTGGCTACACCTTC

v_call: TRBV5-1
j_call: TRBJ2-6
d_call: .
clone_size: few
cdr3_aa: CASSLRVPVRGANVLTF
cdr3_nt: TGCGCCAGCAGCCTTCGGGTCCCTGTGAGGGGGGCCAACGTCCTGACTTTC

v_call: TRBV5-1
j_call: TRBJ2-3
d_call: .
clone_size: .
cdr3_aa: CASSLFQGPDTQYF
cdr3_nt: TGCGCCAGCAGCTTGTTCCAGGGGCCAGATACGCAGTATTTT

v_call: TRBV5-1
j_call: TRBJ2-7
d_call: TRBD1
clone_size: many
cdr3_aa: CASSLGGQGALEQYF
cdr3_nt: TGCGCCAGCAGCTTGGGGGGGCAGGGGGCCCTCGAGCAGTACTTC

v_call: TRBV7-9
j_call: TRBJ2-5
d_call: .
clone_size: few
cdr3_aa: CASALETQYF
cdr3_nt: TGTGCCAGCGCCCTAGAGACCCAGTACTTC

v_call: TRBV4-2
j_call: TRBJ2-1
d_call: .
clone_size: few
cdr3_aa: CASSQDLGGWYEQFF
cdr3_nt: TGTGCCAGCAGCCAAGATCTCGGGGGTTGGTATGAGCAGTTCTTC

v_call: TRBV4-1
j_call: TRBJ2-3
d_call: TRBD2
clone_size: .
cdr3_aa: CASSQESRGTSGGTDTQYF
cdr3_nt: TGCGCCAGCAGCCAAGAAAGTCGGGGGACTAGCGGGGGCACAGATACGCAGTATTTT

v_call: TRBV7-2
j_call: TRBJ2-5
d_call: TRBD1
clone_size: few
cdr3_aa: CASSLGGRGQGETQYF
cdr3_nt: TGTGCCAGCAGCTTAGGCGGCAGGGGGCAAGGGGAGACCCAGTACTTC

v_call: TRBV29-1
j_call: TRBJ1-5
d_call: TRBD1
clone_size: .
cdr3_aa: CSVDQGVGQPQHF
cdr3_nt: TGCAGCGTTGATCAGGGGGTGGGACAGCCCCAGCATTTT

v_call: TRBV7-2
j_call: TRBJ2-7
d_call: .
clone_size: .
cdr3_aa: CASSLNPSLSSYEQYF
cdr3_nt: TGTGCCAGCAGCTTAAATCCCAGCTTAAGCTCCTACGAGCAGTACTTC

v_call: TRBV4-3
j_call: TRBJ2-5
d_call: .
clone_size: .
cdr3_aa: CASSQVGSQETQYF
cdr3_nt: TGCGCCAGCAGCCAAGTGGGCTCCCAAGAGACCCAGTACTTC

v_call: TRBV27
j_call: TRBJ2-6
d_call: .
clone_size: .
cdr3_aa: CASSFKGSGANVLTF
cdr3_nt: TGTGCCAGCAGTTTTAAGGGGTCTGGGGCCAACGTCCTGACTTTC

v_call: TRBV4-1
j_call: TRBJ1-4
d_call: TRBD1
clone_size: few
cdr3_aa: CASSRTGATNEKLFF
cdr3_nt: TGCGCCAGCAGCCGAACAGGGGCGACTAATGAAAAACTGTTTTTT

v_call: TRBV7-2
j_call: TRBJ2-2
d_call: .
clone_size: .
cdr3_aa: CASSLAFMSNTGELFF
cdr3_nt: TGTGCCAGCAGCTTAGCGTTCATGTCGAACACCGGGGAGCTGTTTTTT

v_call: TRBV7-9
j_call: TRBJ2-5
d_call: .
clone_size: .
cdr3_aa: CASSLGRQVRETQYF
cdr3_nt: TGTGCCAGCAGCTTAGGCCGCCAGGTCAGAGAGACCCAGTACTTC

v_call: TRBV4-1
j_call: TRBJ1-5
d_call: .
clone_size: .
cdr3_aa: CASSQEWLSNQPQHF
cdr3_nt: TGCGCCAGCAGCCAAGAGTGGTTAAGCAATCAGCCCCAGCATTTT

v_call: TRBV4-2
j_call: TRBJ2-5
d_call: TRBD2
clone_size: few
cdr3_aa: CASSQAGTSGRETQYF
cdr3_nt: TGTGCCAGCAGCCAGGCCGGGACTAGCGGGAGGGAGACCCAGTACTTC

v_call: TRBV20-1
j_call: TRBJ2-3
d_call: .
clone_size: .
cdr3_aa: CSAPTGGATTDTQYF
cdr3_nt: TGCAGTGCCCCAACCGGGGGCGCGACTACAGATACGCAGTATTTT

v_call: TRBV6-2/TRBV6-3
j_call: TRBJ2-2
d_call: .
clone_size: .
cdr3_aa: CATTPTRVPGELFF
cdr3_nt: TGTGCCACCACCCCGACTAGGGTTCCTGGGGAGCTGTTTTTT

v_call: TRBV9
j_call: TRBJ2-3
d_call: .
clone_size: .
cdr3_aa: CASSVSSTDTQYF
cdr3_nt: TGTGCCAGCAGCGTGTCCTCCACAGATACGCAGTATTTT

v_call: TRBV6-5
j_call: TRBJ1-1
d_call: .
clone_size: .
cdr3_aa: CASSYLLAGTNTEAFF
cdr3_nt: TGTGCCAGCAGTTATTTGTTGGCAGGGACGAACACTGAAGCTTTCTTT

v_call: TRBV2
j_call: TRBJ1-4
d_call: .
clone_size: .
cdr3_aa: CASSDGEKLFF
cdr3_nt: TGTGCCAGCAGTGATGGCGAAAAACTGTTTTTT

v_call: TRBV7-8
j_call: TRBJ2-5
d_call: .
clone_size: .
cdr3_aa: CASSLGVGGETQYF
cdr3_nt: TGTGCCAGCAGCTTAGGCGTGGGCGGGGAGACCCAGTACTTC

v_call: TRBV5-8
j_call: TRBJ1-3
d_call: .
clone_size: .
cdr3_aa: CASSAVRLSGNTIYF
cdr3_nt: TGTGCCAGCAGCGCGGTGAGGCTCTCTGGAAACACCATATATTTT

v_call: TRBV6-1
j_call: TRBJ2-1
d_call: TRBD2
clone_size: .
cdr3_aa: CASSFERGGRNEQFF
cdr3_nt: TGTGCCAGCAGTTTTGAGCGGGGGGGCCGGAATGAGCAGTTCTTC

v_call: TRBV7-2
j_call: TRBJ2-4
d_call: .
clone_size: .
cdr3_aa: CASSHQGGVNIQYF
cdr3_nt: TGTGCCAGCAGCCACCAGGGTGGGGTGAACATTCAGTACTTC

v_call: TRBV6-5
j_call: TRBJ2-1
d_call: TRBD2
clone_size: .
cdr3_aa: CASSYYGGVEQFF
cdr3_nt: TGTGCCAGCAGTTACTATGGGGGGGTTGAGCAGTTCTTC

v_call: TRBV3-1
j_call: TRBJ2-1
d_call: TRBD1
clone_size: many
cdr3_aa: CASSQTGGWNEQFF
cdr3_nt: TGTGCCAGCAGCCAAACAGGGGGATGGAATGAGCAGTTCTTC

v_call: TRBV5-1
j_call: TRBJ2-1
d_call: .
clone_size: .
cdr3_aa: CASSSQGGDNEQFF
cdr3_nt: TGCGCCAGCAGCTCCCAGGGGGGCGACAATGAGCAGTTCTTC

v_call: TRBV9
j_call: TRBJ2-1
d_call: .
clone_size: few
cdr3_aa: CASSVGQGNEQFF
cdr3_nt: TGTGCCAGCAGCGTAGGGCAGGGCAATGAGCAGTTCTTC

v_call: TRBV7-2
j_call: TRBJ2-7
d_call: .
clone_size: few
cdr3_aa: CASRLGGARSYEQYF
cdr3_nt: TGTGCCAGCAGGCTGGGGGGGGCCCGCTCCTACGAGCAGTACTTC

v_call: TRBV4-1
j_call: TRBJ2-2
d_call: .
clone_size: .
cdr3_aa: CASSQESFGELFF
cdr3_nt: TGCGCCAGCAGCCAAGAAAGTTTCGGGGAGCTGTTTTTT

v_call: TRBV7-3
j_call: TRBJ2-5
d_call: TRBD2
clone_size: many
cdr3_aa: CASSLNGGEETQYF
cdr3_nt: TGTGCCAGCAGCTTGAACGGGGGGGAAGAGACCCAGTACTTC

v_call: TRBV6-5
j_call: TRBJ1-4
d_call: .
clone_size: .
cdr3_aa: CASRLASYEKLFF
cdr3_nt: TGTGCCAGCAGGCTTGCCAGCTACGAAAAACTGTTTTTT

v_call: TRBV6-5
j_call: TRBJ2-7
d_call: TRBD1
clone_size: .
cdr3_aa: CASSGQGAPPYEQYF
cdr3_nt: TGTGCCAGCAGTGGACAGGGGGCACCCCCCTACGAGCAGTACTTC

v_call: TRBV12-3/TRBV12-4
j_call: TRBJ2-5
d_call: .
clone_size: few
cdr3_aa: CASNSRRLETQYF
cdr3_nt: TGTGCCAGCAATAGCAGGAGACTCGAGACCCAGTACTTC

v_call: TRBV11-2
j_call: TRBJ2-2
d_call: TRBD2
clone_size: .
cdr3_aa: CASSLGAGPENTGELFF
cdr3_nt: TGTGCCAGCAGCTTAGGAGCGGGGCCGGAAAACACCGGGGAGCTGTTTTTT

v_call: TRBV5-1
j_call: TRBJ2-1
d_call: TRBD2
clone_size: few
cdr3_aa: CASSLAAGGSSYNEQFF
cdr3_nt: TGCGCCAGCAGCTTGGCCGCGGGGGGGAGCTCCTACAATGAGCAGTTCTTC

v_call: TRBV7-9
j_call: TRBJ2-2
d_call: TRBD2
clone_size: few
cdr3_aa: CASSTVLAGNTGELFF
cdr3_nt: TGTGCCAGCAGCACGGTTTTAGCGGGGAACACCGGGGAGCTGTTTTTT

v_call: TRBV7-2
j_call: TRBJ1-2
d_call: .
clone_size: few
cdr3_aa: CASSLDRGGGYGYTF
cdr3_nt: TGTGCCAGCAGCTTAGATAGGGGCGGTGGGTATGGCTACACCTTC

v_call: TRBV7-9
j_call: TRBJ1-1
d_call: .
clone_size: many
cdr3_aa: CASSLGGQNTEAFF
cdr3_nt: TGTGCCAGCAGCTTAGGAGGACAGAACACTGAAGCTTTCTTT